This entry is about one TCR beta chain. Trimming pared 4 bases from V and 1 base from J, leaving 21 bases between. The V gene's germline CDR1 is SGHRS and CDR2 YFSETQ. CDR3 length: 18 residues. Authors' analysis steps: Reference gene primers were amplified, and this amplification served to estimate nucleated cell counts. The protocol was immunoSEQ multiplex PCR, while the TCRdb copy is restricted to in-frame clones and leaves out a portion. V, J and clone size are taken as reported in that table, and D and trimming were inferred from the DNA itself. The repertoire holds about 670,000 clones, with 70% to 90% as singletons. The sample comes from a study of blood T cell repertoires in COVID-19. Overall study: The study drew acute and convalescent COVID-19 samples from the United States, Italy and Spain. T cells, B-cell-depleted T cells, or PBMCs supplied cDNA or gDNA.

Input material: peripheral blood. The rearrangement uses TRBV5-1 and TRBJ1-3, with TRBD1 as a possible D gene (6 bases). This TCR was recovered from a young woman with acute or convalescent COVID-19. For the CDR3, the DNA is TGCGCCAGCAGCCCTACATTACAGGGTATCACGTCTGGAAACACCATATATTTT. It is translated as CASSPTLQGITSGNTIYF.